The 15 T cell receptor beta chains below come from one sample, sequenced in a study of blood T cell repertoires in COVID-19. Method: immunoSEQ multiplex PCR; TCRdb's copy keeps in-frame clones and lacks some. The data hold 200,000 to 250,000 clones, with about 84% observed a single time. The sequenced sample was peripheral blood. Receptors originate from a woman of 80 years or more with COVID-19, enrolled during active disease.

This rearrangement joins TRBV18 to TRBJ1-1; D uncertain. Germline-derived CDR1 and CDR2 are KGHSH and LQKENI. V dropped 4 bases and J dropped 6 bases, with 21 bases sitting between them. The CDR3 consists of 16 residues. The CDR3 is CASSQLMLRFKAEAFF. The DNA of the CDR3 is TGTGCCAGCTCACAGTTGATGTTGCGGTTCAAGGCTGAAGCTTTCTTT.

In nucleotides, the CDR3 is TGTGCCAGCAGCCAAGAAATGGTAACAGGGGTGGATGAAAAACTGTTTTTT. The encoded protein is CASSQEMVTGVDEKLFF. The gene calls are TRBV14 and TRBJ1-4; TRBD1 agrees at 7 bases. This CDR3 contains 17 residues. In germline, CDR1 is SGHDN, CDR2 FVKESK. V shed 0 bases, J shed 6 bases, and the junction held 10 bases outside the gene matches.

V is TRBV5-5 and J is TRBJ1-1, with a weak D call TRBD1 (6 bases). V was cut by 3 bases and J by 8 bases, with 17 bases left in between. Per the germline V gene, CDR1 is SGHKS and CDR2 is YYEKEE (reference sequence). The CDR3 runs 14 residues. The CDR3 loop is CASSSPGTNKEAFF. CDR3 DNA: TGTGCCAGCAGCTCCCCCGGGACAAACAAAGAAGCTTTCTTT.

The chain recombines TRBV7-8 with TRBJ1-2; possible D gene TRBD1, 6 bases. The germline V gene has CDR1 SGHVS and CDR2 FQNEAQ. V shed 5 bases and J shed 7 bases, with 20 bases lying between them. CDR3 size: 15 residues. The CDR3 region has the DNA TGTGCCAGCAGCCCAGCCCGGGGGGCGCACTTTGGCTACACCTTC. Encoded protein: CASSPARGAHFGYTF. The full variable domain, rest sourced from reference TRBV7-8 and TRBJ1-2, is GAGVSQSPRYKVAKRGQDVALRCDPISGHVSLFWYQQALGQGPEFLTYFQNEAQLDKSGLPSDRFFAERPEGSVSTLKIQRTQQEDSAVYLCASSPARGAHFGYTFGSGTRLTVV.

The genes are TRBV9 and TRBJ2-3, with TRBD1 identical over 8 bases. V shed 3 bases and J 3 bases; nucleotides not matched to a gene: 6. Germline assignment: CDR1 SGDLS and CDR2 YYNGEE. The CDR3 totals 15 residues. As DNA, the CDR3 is TGTGCCAGCAGCGCCGCAGGGGGCAGGACAGATACGCAGTATTTT. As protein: CASSAAGGRTDTQYF.

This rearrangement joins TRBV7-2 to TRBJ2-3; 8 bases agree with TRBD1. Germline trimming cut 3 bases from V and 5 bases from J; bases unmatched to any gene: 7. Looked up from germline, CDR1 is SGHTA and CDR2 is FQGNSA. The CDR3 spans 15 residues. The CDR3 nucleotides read TGTGCCAGCAGCTTCCGGACAGGGTCAGGAGATACGCAGTATTTT. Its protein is CASSFRTGSGDTQYF.

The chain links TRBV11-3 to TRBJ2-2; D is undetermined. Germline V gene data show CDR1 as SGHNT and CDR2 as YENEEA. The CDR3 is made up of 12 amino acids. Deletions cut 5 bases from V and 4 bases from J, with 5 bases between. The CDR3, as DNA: TGTGCCAGCAGCCGGGTCACCGGGGAGCTGTTTTTT. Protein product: CASSRVTGELFF.

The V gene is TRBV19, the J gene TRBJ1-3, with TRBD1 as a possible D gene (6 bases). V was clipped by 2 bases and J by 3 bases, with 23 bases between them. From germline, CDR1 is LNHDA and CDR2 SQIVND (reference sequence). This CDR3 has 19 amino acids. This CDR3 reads CASSISHLTGRVLGNTIYF. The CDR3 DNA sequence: TGTGCCAGTAGTATATCACATTTGACAGGCCGGGTTCTTGGAAACACCATATATTTT.

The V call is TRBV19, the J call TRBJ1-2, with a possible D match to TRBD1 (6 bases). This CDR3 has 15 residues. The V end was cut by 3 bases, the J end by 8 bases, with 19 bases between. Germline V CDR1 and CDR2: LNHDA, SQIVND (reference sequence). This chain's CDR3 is CASSIRTDGDGGYTF. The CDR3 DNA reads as TGTGCCAGTAGTATTCGGACAGACGGCGACGGGGGCTACACCTTC.

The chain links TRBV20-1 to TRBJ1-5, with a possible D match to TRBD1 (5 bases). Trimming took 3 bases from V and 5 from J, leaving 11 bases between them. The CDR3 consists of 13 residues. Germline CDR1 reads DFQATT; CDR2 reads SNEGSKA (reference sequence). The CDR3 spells CSASLAGDQPQHF. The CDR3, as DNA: TGCAGTGCTAGTTTGGCGGGGGATCAGCCCCAGCATTTT.

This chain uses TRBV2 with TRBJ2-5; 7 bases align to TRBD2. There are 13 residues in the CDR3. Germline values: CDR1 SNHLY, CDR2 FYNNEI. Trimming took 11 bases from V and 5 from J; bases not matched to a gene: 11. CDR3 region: CACKQAGGETQYF. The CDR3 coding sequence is TGTGCCTGCAAACAAGCCGGGGGGGAGACCCAGTACTTC.

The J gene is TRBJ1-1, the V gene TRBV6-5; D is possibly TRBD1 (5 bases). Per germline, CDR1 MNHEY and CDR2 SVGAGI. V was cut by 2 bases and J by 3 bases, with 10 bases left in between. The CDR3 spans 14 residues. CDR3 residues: CASSYARAYTEAFF. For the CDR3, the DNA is TGTGCCAGCAGTTACGCCAGGGCCTACACTGAAGCTTTCTTT.

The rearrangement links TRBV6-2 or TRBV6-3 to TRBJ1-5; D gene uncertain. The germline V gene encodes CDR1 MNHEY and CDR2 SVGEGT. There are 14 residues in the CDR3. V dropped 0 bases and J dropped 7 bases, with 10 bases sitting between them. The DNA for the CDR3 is TGTGCCAGCAGTTACTCGACGGCGGGACAGCCCCAGCATTTT. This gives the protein CASSYSTAGQPQHF.

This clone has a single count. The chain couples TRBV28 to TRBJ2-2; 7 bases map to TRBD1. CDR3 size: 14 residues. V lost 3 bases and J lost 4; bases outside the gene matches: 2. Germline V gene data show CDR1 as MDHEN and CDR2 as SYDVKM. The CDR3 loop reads CASSLSGGTGELFF. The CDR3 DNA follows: TGTGCCAGCAGTTTGTCAGGGGGCACCGGGGAGCTGTTTTTT. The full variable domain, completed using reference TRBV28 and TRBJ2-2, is DVKVTQSSRYLVKRTGEKVFLECVQDMDHENMFWYRQDPGLGLRLIYFSYDVKMKEKGDIPEGYSVSREKKERFSLILESASTNQTSMYLCASSLSGGTGELFFGEGSRLTVL.

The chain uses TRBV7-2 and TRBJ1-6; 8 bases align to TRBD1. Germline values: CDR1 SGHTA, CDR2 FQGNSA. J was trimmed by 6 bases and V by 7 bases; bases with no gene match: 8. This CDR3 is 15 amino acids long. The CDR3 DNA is TGTGCCAGCACCTGGCAGGGGGCGGGTAATTCACCCCTCCACTTT. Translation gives CASTWQGAGNSPLHF.